A single sample gave rise to the 17 T cell receptor beta chains below, sequenced in a study of blood T cell repertoires in COVID-19. The repertoire was sequenced with immunoSEQ multiplex PCR; TCRdb's copy has only in-frame clones and lacks some. The sample lists approximately 170,000 clones; about nine tenths were seen once. Material: peripheral blood. The origin of the receptors is a woman in her seventies with acute or convalescent COVID-19.

This chain joins TRBV6-2 or TRBV6-3 and TRBJ1-5, with D uncertain. Between the trimmed V and J ends, which lost 5 bases and 3 bases, there was a span of 8 bases. The CDR3 totals 13 residues. Germline V gene data show CDR1 as MNHEY and CDR2 as SVGEGT. In nucleotides, the CDR3 is TGTGCCAGCAGTCCAGGCCCCAATCAGCCCCAGCATTTT. Amino acid sequence: CASSPGPNQPQHF.

The rearrangement links TRBV18 to TRBJ1-1; 9 nucleotides align to TRBD1. Per germline, CDR1 KGHSH and CDR2 LQKENI. Trimming cost V 0 bases and J 0 bases; bases outside gene matches: 2. The CDR3 loop spans 16 amino acids. This CDR3 reads CASSPPGQGMNTEAFF. The CDR3 nucleotides are TGTGCCAGCTCACCACCGGGACAGGGCATGAACACTGAAGCTTTCTTT.

In the case of this clone: This sample also contains other DNA sequences that code for the same CDR3. V and J are TRBV5-1 and TRBJ2-1; D gene ambiguous. The CDR3 consists of 15 residues. V was clipped by 0 bases and J by 0 bases, with 7 bases between them. The germline V gene has CDR1 SGHRS and CDR2 YFSETQ. This chain's CDR3 is CASSLDGSSYNEQFF. As DNA, the CDR3 is TGCGCCAGCAGCTTGGACGGTAGCTCCTACAATGAGCAGTTCTTC.

With regard to this clone: The sample contains more than one DNA sequence encoding this CDR3. This chain uses TRBV6-5 with TRBJ1-6; no clear D gene. The V end lost 6 bases, the J end lost 0 bases, and 9 bases lay between the germline ends. CDR1 and CDR2 (germline): MNHEY, SVGAGI. The CDR3 length is 15 residues. CDR3 nucleotides: TGTGCCAGCAGCTACGGGAGCTCCTATAATTCACCCCTCCACTTT. Amino acid sequence: CASSYGSSYNSPLHF.

The chain recombines TRBV15 with TRBJ1-5, with a tentative D call TRBD1 (6 bases). Trimming pared 1 base from V and 7 bases from J, leaving 26 bases between. Looked up from germline, CDR1 is LNHNV and CDR2 is YYDKDF (reference sequence). This CDR3 has 19 residues. In DNA, the CDR3 is TGTGCCACCAGCAGAGCCCCACCAGGGGTCGGCCTTTCCGGGCAGCCCCAGCATTTT. Residues: CATSRAPPGVGLSGQPQHF.

The V call is TRBV10-3, the J call TRBJ2-1, with 8 positions matching TRBD2. The germline V gene encodes CDR1 ENHRY and CDR2 SYGVKD. CDR3 size: 14 residues. Germline trimming cut 7 bases from V and 3 bases from J; bases unmatched to any gene: 5. In nucleotides, the CDR3 is TGTGCCATCATATATAGCGGGGTCTACAATGAGCAGTTCTTC. It specifies CAIIYSGVYNEQFF.

The J gene is TRBJ2-3, the V gene TRBV30; D is perhaps TRBD1 (6 bases). The germline CDR1 and CDR2 sequences are GTSNPN and SVGIG (reference sequence). Trimming pared 0 bases from V and 5 bases from J, leaving 12 bases between. The CDR3 length is 14 residues. CDR3 DNA: TGTGCCTGGAGTGTAGGGGGTAGTGGAGATACGCAGTATTTT. It yields the protein CAWSVGGSGDTQYF.

V and J are TRBV12-5 and TRBJ2-1, with 7 bases identical to TRBD1. Germline trimming cut 5 bases from V and 10 bases from J; bases unmatched to any gene: 5. The germline gives CDR1 LGHNT, CDR2 FRNRAP. The CDR3 is 12 residues long. CDR3 residues: CASGLRQGEQFF. For the CDR3, the DNA is TGTGCTAGTGGTCTTAGACAGGGAGAGCAGTTCTTC.

In this sample, this clone turned up once. The gene calls are TRBV28 and TRBJ1-5, with 7 bases fitting TRBD1. The germline V gene has CDR1 MDHEN and CDR2 SYDVKM. Unmatched junction bases numbered 5, after V lost 3 bases and J lost 0 bases. The CDR3 has 16 residues. CDR3 sequence (DNA): TGTGCCAGCAGTTTGGGCACAGGGGTTAGCAATCAGCCCCAGCATTTT. Translating gives CASSLGTGVSNQPQHF. Based on the CDR3 plus reference TRBV28 and TRBJ1-5, the full variable domain is DVKVTQSSRYLVKRTGEKVFLECVQDMDHENMFWYRQDPGLGLRLIYFSYDVKMKEKGDIPEGYSVSREKKERFSLILESASTNQTSMYLCASSLGTGVSNQPQHFGDGTRLSIL.

The CDR3 reads CASTGGAGNEQFF. DNA for the CDR3: TGTGCCAGCACGGGGGGAGCAGGCAATGAGCAGTTCTTC. The V gene is TRBV27, the J gene TRBJ2-1, with TRBD2 matching over 7 bases. From germline, CDR1 is MNHEY and CDR2 SMNVEV (reference sequence). This CDR3 comprises 13 residues. V lost 7 bases and J lost 6; bases outside the gene matches: 6.

Remarks on this clone: Other DNA sequences of this sample code for an identical CDR3. The chain carries TRBV2 and TRBJ1-3, with D uncertain. Germline assignment: CDR1 SNHLY and CDR2 FYNNEI. The CDR3 totals 12 residues. The V gene lost 3 bases and the J gene lost 4 bases, with 4 bases spanning the gap. CDR3 sequence (DNA): TGTGCCAGCAGTGACAGAGGAAACACCATATATTTT. It encodes CASSDRGNTIYF. The complete variable domain, with remaining parts taken from reference TRBV2 and TRBJ1-3, reads EPEVTQTPSHQVTQMGQEVILRCVPISNHLYFYWYRQILGQKVEFLVSFYNNEISEKSEIFDDQFSVERPDGSNFTLKIRSTKLEDSAMYFCASSDRGNTIYFGEGSWLTVV.

This clone has a handful of counts. The rearrangement joins TRBV28 to TRBJ2-7; a possible D gene is TRBD2 (6 bases). V was clipped by 1 base and J by 3 bases, with 13 bases between them. The germline gives CDR1 MDHEN, CDR2 SYDVKM. This CDR3 spans 15 amino acids. CDR3 in amino acids: CASSLLGGTHYEQYF. The DNA of the CDR3 is TGTGCCAGCAGTTTATTGGGCGGGACCCACTACGAGCAGTACTTC.

The rearrangement joins TRBV6-6 to TRBJ1-2, with 9 bases that match TRBD1. Germline values: CDR1 MNHNY, CDR2 SVGAGI (reference sequence). The CDR3 runs 15 residues. V gave up 0 bases and J gave up 6 bases; unmatched junction bases: 5. CDR3 bases: TGTGCCAGCAGTTACTCGAGACAGGGGGATCATGGCTACACCTTC. This encodes CASSYSRQGDHGYTF.

V usage is TRBV30 and J usage is TRBJ2-6, with a tentative D call TRBD1 (6 bases). The CDR3 extends over 15 amino acids. Germline CDR1 is GTSNPN and CDR2 is SVGIG (reference sequence). With 3 bases removed from V and 0 bases from J, the gap between germline ends came to 9 bases. The chain's CDR3 is CAWSTGLSGANVLTF. The CDR3 region has the DNA TGTGCCTGGAGCACAGGGCTCTCTGGGGCCAACGTCCTGACTTTC.

V and J are TRBV10-3 and TRBJ2-3; D not certain. V lost 2 bases and J lost 6, with 6 bases in between. CDR1 is ENHRY and CDR2 is SYGVKD in the germline V gene. The CDR3 spans 12 residues. CDR3 sequence reads: CAISERVDTQYF. CDR3 bases: TGTGCCATCAGTGAGCGGGTTGATACGCAGTATTTT.

This clone was recorded only once. The chain combines TRBV29-1 with TRBJ2-1, with D unresolved. V lost 6 bases and J 12 bases, leaving 21 bases between the germline ends. Looked up from germline, CDR1 is SQVTM and CDR2 is ANQGSEA. The CDR3 covers 13 residues. The CDR3 here is CSVAHQSPVRQFF. The CDR3 DNA follows: TGCAGCGTCGCCCATCAAAGCCCTGTGAGGCAGTTCTTC.

The gene calls are TRBV19 and TRBJ1-5, with D perhaps matching TRBD1 (5 bases). This CDR3 comprises 16 residues. CDR1 is LNHDA, CDR2 SQIVND, per germline (reference sequence). V dropped 6 bases and J dropped 0 bases, with 15 bases sitting between them. Written as DNA, the CDR3 is TGTGCCAGTAGCCCACTCCGGGGGGATAGCAATCAGCCCCAGCATTTT. It codes for CASSPLRGDSNQPQHF.